This T cell receptor beta chain was recorded in a study of cytomegalovirus exposure and HLA in healthy donors (dated by TCRdb to 2016 to 2017). For the study in its entirety: An earlier analysis of roughly 500 of the donors reported approximately 300 Gb of sequence data and 117 million unique TCR beta sequences from about 179 million T cells. An early release that covered some 630 HLA-typed donors contained about 290 gigabases of sequencing data and 85 million to 100 million unique TCR sequences. Of the roughly 400 genotyped donors, 81% were placed in the genetic ancestry cluster associated with self-reported Caucasian donors. The study aimed to test whether signatures of past pathogen exposure could be identified by cataloging public T cell receptors. The T cell repertoires of about 700 subjects were profiled by immunosequencing and related to cytomegalovirus serostatus. A separate validation cohort of roughly 130 different subjects was used in addition to the roughly 670-subject first cohort. To predict cytomegalovirus infection status, the study combined high-throughput TCR immunosequencing, statistical association of individual TCRs with disease status, and machine learning. To study patterns of TCR occurrence, a later analysis re-analyzed previously published TCR beta repertoires from 650 to 750 donors and added high-resolution HLA genotyping. Rather than using new phenotypic data, the later analysis identified candidate immune exposures from TCR beta sequences and from how often those sequences occurred across donors. An earlier analysis of 587 of the donors used high-throughput TCR beta sequencing to judge whether each TCR beta V gene segment behaved as functional or pseudogenic. Donor age, sex, ethnicity and CMV serostatus were compiled together with the repertoire data. A later genetic analysis used genome-wide SNP genotypes for about 55% of the 666 donors, treating that subset as a discovery cohort. All discovery cohort repertoires had been generated using a single sequencing platform. HLA typing included class I and class II loci at four-digit resolution. The number of donors typed differed by locus, with about 629-630 for A, B, C, DRB1 and DQB1, around 520 for DQA1, 600 to 610 for DPA1, and around 460 for DPB1. Roughly five DR-DQ haplotypes were handled as single units for association and clustering because linkage in the cohort was strong. On average, around 200,000 unique TCR beta nucleotide sequences were sequenced per donor among some 430 genotyped donors of the cohort, with roughly 18% of those sequences being non-productive.

Library preparation used the immunoSEQ multiplex PCR assay. A mixture of 60 forward primers for TCR Vbeta segments and 13 reverse primers for TCR Jbeta segments was used in the multiplex PCR. The CDR3 region of rearranged TCR beta genes was amplified from genomic DNA by a multiplex PCR assay. On the Illumina HiSeq System, the amplified TCR beta libraries were sequenced as 87-base-pair reads. The original methods were these. A later analysis counted about 82 million unique TCR beta chains across the 640 or so repertoires, and roughly 9.9 million of these chains were shared by at least two donors. Raw reads were error-corrected and collapsed into unique sequences with a nearest-neighbor algorithm that merged closely related sequences to remove PCR and sequencing errors. To assign V, D and J gene segments, CDR3 sequences were aligned to IMGT reference sequences. For a sequence to be retained, a match of at least six nucleotides was required to both a V gene segment and a J gene segment. A rearrangement counted as productive if the CDR3 had no stop codons and remained in frame with V and J, and every other rearrangement counted as non-productive. CDR3 was defined by IMGT convention, running from the second conserved V-encoded cysteine to the conserved J-encoded phenylalanine. The earlier analysis of 587 of the donors excluded sequences that lacked an unambiguous match to a single V gene segment. An earlier analysis of several hundred of the donors called V segments functional above 56.7% productive rearrangements and segregating when the between-donor standard deviation exceeded 5%. A statistical classification framework was developed to diagnose cytomegalovirus status using the catalog of TCR beta chain sequences. In a later analysis, TCR nucleotide sequences were compared against IMGT/GENE-DB human TR gene sequences so that V and J genes could be assigned. Using the TCRdist pipeline, a later analysis assigned CDR3 sequences along with most-parsimonious VDJ recombination scenarios. In a later analysis, each TCR beta chain was defined by its CDR3 amino acid sequence together with its V-gene family, and reads without a unique V-gene family were excluded. A later analysis removed nearly 600 highly shared, low-generation-probability nucleotide sequences to deal with suspected cross-contamination and a sequencing artifact. In a later analysis, a clonal expansion index for each public chain was calculated from normalized within-repertoire ranks of inferred template counts. In a later analysis, generation probabilities were computed with a VDJ recombination model fitted to out-of-frame rearrangements, and the resulting probabilities were checked against IGoR. Hypergeometric tests were used in a later analysis to score TCR-TCR, TCR-HLA and TCR-CMV co-occurrence, with a repertoire-size bias correction applied to the TCR pairs. To estimate false discovery rates, a later analysis permuted the HLA or CMV assignments 20 times. A later analysis grouped co-occurring TCRs with DBSCAN, adding TCRdist sequence similarity when clustering within HLA-allele-positive subsets. Co-occurrence clustering excluded repertoires with fewer than 30,000 or more than 120,000 public chains, plus five with anomalous nucleotide sharing. The source is immuneACCESS, and TCRdb retained only in-frame sequences with V and J called. Part of the clones is not carried over; for the studies checked, unresolved V genes explain less than half of this, and the remainder is unexplained. The V and J calls and the clone size are those of that table, but D and trimming were determined from the DNA. The sample includes 140,000 to 150,000 clones, with approximately 80% observed a single time. The top ten hold approximately 2% of the sample.

In total, 630 or so healthy bone marrow donors made up the cohort. At the time of sampling, all cohort members were nominally healthy, though unrecorded immune exposures were likely present. The donor was CMV seronegative and belonged to the group of over 300 seronegative cohort members. A peripheral blood sample was provided by each donor, and peripheral blood mononuclear cells were used for TCR beta sequencing. The Qiagen DNeasy Blood Extraction Kit was used to extract genomic DNA from the blood cell samples. The research as a whole found: Across donors, most TCR sequences were observed very rarely, whereas some public TCRs were present in many individuals. Assigning TCR associations to individual alleles was difficult when HLA alleles, especially DR and DQ, strongly co-occurred. Presence/absence analyses assumed roughly uniform sequencing depth across donors, an assumption that may not hold. According to a later analysis, TCR association rates differed among HLA loci, with DRB1 alleles showing the most associated TCRs and HLA-C alleles showing the fewest. Because counts were too low, roughly 18 rarely observed V segments, including chromosome 9 orphons, were left out of the earlier analysis of about 500 of the donors. A later analysis reported that several top co-occurrence clusters appeared linked to parvovirus B19, influenza, CMV and Epstein-Barr virus. In a later analysis, HLA-associated TCR beta chains showed more clonal expansion and lower generation probabilities than non-associated chains that were equally common. Linkage disequilibrium might explain the correlated functional status among segregating V segments, but an unknown experimental factor could not be ruled out. The classifier was reported to diagnose cytomegalovirus status with high specificity and sensitivity in both the original and validation cohorts. A further reported finding was that TCR beta sequences accurately predicted the HLA-A and HLA-B alleles for most subjects in the first cohort. In a later genetic analysis, fewer N-insertions in productive TCRs were reported among donors in an Asian-associated ancestry cluster than the roughly 700-donor mean. Because some donors lacked HLA typing at each locus, the association tests relied only on the typed subset. A later genetic analysis associated a missense DCLRE1C variant with V-gene and J-gene trimming of TCR beta chains, and an independent cohort replicated the association. A cluster of highly shared sequence variants was judged likely to represent a technical artifact of the sequencing pipeline. This cohort had only TCR beta chains sequenced, and the lack of alpha or paired-chain data limited which features could be detected. The study listed 150 to 200 TCR beta chains as associated with cytomegalovirus. According to the authors, the approach could potentially be generalized to other disease states and immunological phenotypes. At a false discovery rate of 0.05, a later analysis linked under 20,000 TCR beta sequences to specific HLA alleles. In a later analysis, most CMV-associated TCR beta chains were found to appear HLA-restricted, with HLA associations seemingly driven largely by CMV exposure. In an earlier analysis of approximately 590 of the donors, most TCR beta V segments were observed in productive rearrangements about 87% or about 30% of the time, broadly matching IMGT annotations. In vitro tests confirmed that a few of the cytomegalovirus-associated TCR beta chains recognize cytomegalovirus antigens. Immune exposure information for the cohort was limited to CMV serostatus.

For this clone: Its target antigen remains unknown. No base quality values were provided; no much bigger clone lies one nucleotide off.

This sequence originates from a man aged 40-49 years in good health and CMV-seronegative. Sequenced sample: PBMCs.

The DNA sequence is TGTGCCAGCAGCAGACAGGGAGGTCAGCCCCAGCATTTT. Its protein product is CASSRQGGQPQHF. This sequence uses TRBV6-5 and TRBJ1-5; 7 of the junction bases match TRBD1. From V the trimming removes 6 bases and from J it removes 6 bases, while the gene matches leave 5 bases of the junction unaccounted for. The CDR3 measures 13 amino acids from cysteine to phenylalanine. Only the CDR3 portion is preserved as DNA: 39 bases, with reading frame beginning at the first base. CDR1 is given as MNHEY and CDR2 as SVGAGI, both from the germline V gene.